The 26 T cell receptor beta chains below all came from one sample that was sequenced in a study of T cell changes during pregnancy in multiple sclerosis. Data came from immunoSEQ multiplex PCR; TCRdb stores just in-frame clones and leaves some out. The data contain around 35,000 clones, about 91% of them singletons. Sequenced here: CD4+ T cells from peripheral blood mononuclear cells, sampled after pregnancy. All receptors derive from a female donor with multiple sclerosis, enrolled in a pregnancy study.

The rearrangement uses TRBV18 and TRBJ2-1; D is possibly TRBD1 (6 bases). Trimming took 5 bases from V and 8 from J, leaving 13 bases between them. Germline values: CDR1 KGHSH, CDR2 LQKENI. The CDR3 is 13 residues long. In DNA form, the CDR3 reads TGTGCCAGCTCAGGGACAATTTTTGATGAGCAGTTCTTC. This translates into CASSGTIFDEQFF.

The rearrangement uses TRBV7-9 and TRBJ1-2, with D hard to call. The CDR3 totals 14 residues. Trimming stripped 2 bases from V and 7 bases from J, with 14 bases between. Germline-derived CDR1 and CDR2 are SEHNR and FQNEAQ (reference sequence). DNA of the CDR3: TGTGCCAGCAGCTTATTAAGAGAGGTTTTTGGCTACACCTTC. Its protein product is CASSLLREVFGYTF.

V is TRBV27 and J is TRBJ2-7; possibly TRBD1 for D (5 bases). Germline CDR1 is MNHEY and CDR2 is SMNVEV (reference sequence). The CDR3 covers 13 residues. Trimming took 6 bases from V and 4 from J, leaving 13 bases between them. CDR3 in DNA: TGTGCCAGCAGAAGGGGCGGAAGTTACGAGCAGTACTTC. Protein sequence: CASRRGGSYEQYF.

The chain uses TRBV7-9 and TRBJ2-1; the D is unclear. Trimming stripped 2 bases from V and 8 bases from J, with 7 bases between. The length of the CDR3 is 12 residues. The V gene's germline CDR1 is SEHNR and CDR2 FQNEAQ (reference sequence). The CDR3 sequence is CASSLTKYEQFF. In DNA, the CDR3 is TGTGCCAGCAGCTTAACTAAGTATGAGCAGTTCTTC.

In its sample, this clone was seen a few times. The chain recombines TRBV19 with TRBJ2-7; D is unclear. This CDR3 is built from 13 residues. Germline V gives CDR1 LNHDA, CDR2 SQIVND (reference sequence). Trimming shortened V by 1 base and J by 3 bases, and 7 bases separated the two germline ends. The CDR3 DNA reads TGTGCCAGTAGTATAGCTAGAGACTACGAGCAGTACTTC. Amino acid sequence: CASSIARDYEQYF. The full variable domain, in which reference TRBV19 and TRBJ2-7 provide the parts outside the CDR3, is DGGITQSPKYLFRKEGQNVTLSCEQNLNHDAMYWYRQDPGQGLRLIYYSQIVNDFQKGDIAEGYSVSREKKESFPLTVTSAQKNPTAFYLCASSIARDYEQYFGPGTRLTVT.

The chain recombines TRBV15 with TRBJ1-2, with TRBD1 identical over 10 bases. V gave up 1 base and J gave up 4 bases; unmatched junction bases: 6. This CDR3 has 16 amino acids. Germline loops: CDR1 LNHNV, CDR2 YYDKDF (reference sequence). As DNA, the CDR3 is TGTGCCACCAGCAGAGGACCCAGACAGGGGGCCTATGGCTACACCTTC. Translating gives CATSRGPRQGAYGYTF. The full variable domain, with the rest looked up from reference TRBV15 and TRBJ1-2, is DAMVIQNPRYQVTQFGKPVTLSCSQTLNHNVMYWYQQKSSQAPKLLFHYYDKDFNNEADTPDNFQSRRPNTSFCFLDIRSPGLGDTAMYLCATSRGPRQGAYGYTFGSGTRLTVV.

V is TRBV7-8 and J is TRBJ1-5; TRBD1 is a possible D gene (6 bases). Per germline, CDR1 SGHVS and CDR2 FQNEAQ. The CDR3 consists of 16 residues. Trimming left V 5 bases short and J 3 bases short, with 17 bases between. The CDR3 coding sequence is TGTGCCAGCAGCCCAAACCGCACAGGGTTCAATCAGCCCCAGCATTTT. Protein: CASSPNRTGFNQPQHF.

V and J are TRBV25-1 and TRBJ2-3; D might be TRBD2 (5 bases). This CDR3 comprises 16 residues. Per germline, CDR1 MGHDK and CDR2 SYGVNS. V dropped 2 bases and J dropped 3 bases, with 15 bases sitting between them. Here the CDR3 DNA reads TGTGCCAGCAGTGAACTTCTCGCGGGTGATACAGATACGCAGTATTTT. This gives the protein CASSELLAGDTDTQYF.

The gene calls are TRBV5-6 and TRBJ2-7, with D possibly TRBD1 on 5 matching bases. The V end lost 1 base, the J end lost 6 bases, and 8 bases lay between the germline ends. The CDR3 spans 12 residues. From germline, CDR1 is SGHDT and CDR2 YYEEEE. The DNA for the CDR3 is TGTGCCAGCAGCTTGATAAGGGGCGAGCAGTACTTC. Encoded protein: CASSLIRGEQYF.

V gene TRBV7-3 combines with J gene TRBJ2-3, with 9 bases that match TRBD2. Germline trimming cut 0 bases from V and 7 bases from J; bases unmatched to any gene: 5. The CDR3 extends over 15 amino acids. Germline values: CDR1 SGHTA, CDR2 FQGTGA. The CDR3 protein is CASSLTGASGNTQYF. DNA for the CDR3: TGTGCCAGCAGCTTAACAGGAGCTAGCGGGAATACGCAGTATTTT.

The V call is TRBV7-3, the J call TRBJ1-2; 7 bases line up with TRBD1. There are 13 residues in the CDR3. J gave up 6 bases and V 5 bases, and 6 bases lay outside the gene matches. From germline, CDR1 is SGHTA and CDR2 FQGTGA. The chain's CDR3 is CASSVQGGHGYTF. CDR3 in DNA: TGTGCCAGCAGCGTTCAGGGGGGCCATGGCTACACCTTC.

The chain carries TRBV7-8 and TRBJ2-1, with 7 positions matching TRBD1. Germline values: CDR1 SGHVS, CDR2 FQNEAQ. This CDR3 is 20 amino acids long. The V and J ends lost 1 base and 4 bases, in that order; junction bases with no gene match: 19. The CDR3 DNA follows: TGTGCCAGCAGCTTAGGATTAACAGGGGACCGGGATCAAGCTTACAATGAGCAGTTCTTC. This codes for CASSLGLTGDRDQAYNEQFF.

The V and J genes are TRBV30 and TRBJ2-3; 9 positions agree with TRBD2. The CDR3 length is 13 residues. The germline gives CDR1 GTSNPN, CDR2 SVGIG (reference sequence). The V and J ends lost 2 bases and 8 bases, in that order; junction bases with no gene match: 5. This CDR3 reads CAWSYAGGGTQYF. The CDR3 region has the DNA TGTGCCTGGAGTTACGCGGGGGGGGGTACGCAGTATTTT.

The chain links TRBV4-2 to TRBJ2-7; 12 bases are a match to TRBD1. This CDR3 spans 16 amino acids. The germline gives CDR1 LGHNA, CDR2 YNFKEQ. V lost 6 bases, J lost 0 bases, and 6 bases stayed unmatched. The CDR3 DNA is TGTGCCAGCAGGCCCGGGACAGGGGGCCTCTCCTACGAGCAGTACTTC. Its translation: CASRPGTGGLSYEQYF.

This clone is a singleton in its sample. The chain uses TRBV7-3 and TRBJ1-1; no reliable D call. Germline values: CDR1 SGHTA, CDR2 FQGTGA. The CDR3 length is 13 residues. V was trimmed by 5 bases and J by 3 bases, leaving 10 bases between them. The DNA for the CDR3 is TGTGCCAGCAGCAGCCCACCACACACTGAAGCTTTCTTT. Amino acids: CASSSPPHTEAFF.

The CDR3 DNA reads as TGCGCCAGCAGCCAAGAACCGACAAGGGGAACCTACGAGCAGTACTTC. Encoded protein: CASSQEPTRGTYEQYF. The chain uses TRBV4-1 and TRBJ2-7; D may be TRBD1 (5 bases). The germline V gene has CDR1 MGHRA and CDR2 YSYEKL. The V end was cut by 0 bases, the J end by 2 bases, with 14 bases between. The CDR3 consists of 16 residues.

The chain employs TRBV5-1 and TRBJ2-7; a possible D gene is TRBD1 (5 bases). In germline, CDR1 is SGHRS, CDR2 YFSETQ. This CDR3 contains 13 residues. The ends were cut back, 0 bases at V and 6 bases at J, with 10 bases in the middle. Here the CDR3 DNA reads TGCGCCAGCAGCTTGGGACAGCGTAGCGAGCAGTACTTC. Translation: CASSLGQRSEQYF.

The chain couples TRBV6-4 to TRBJ2-3, with D unclear. Germline V lookup: CDR1 MRHNA, CDR2 SNTAGT. This CDR3 is built from 13 residues. The ends were cut back, 2 bases at V and 6 bases at J, with 9 bases in the middle. CDR3: CASSDVVTDTQYF. CDR3 coding DNA: TGTGCCAGCAGTGACGTAGTTACGGATACGCAGTATTTT.

The CDR3 coding sequence is TGTGCCAGCAGTGTGGGGCAAGCGAACACTGAAGCTTTCTTT. Translated, it gives CASSVGQANTEAFF. The chain is built from TRBV2 and TRBJ1-1, with D maybe TRBD1 (5 bases). Germline values: CDR1 SNHLY, CDR2 FYNNEI. Trimming removed 4 bases from V and 1 base from J, with 10 bases in between. This CDR3 is 14 amino acids long.

This chain joins TRBV4-1 and TRBJ2-5; D is perhaps TRBD2 (5 bases). Germline values: CDR1 MGHRA, CDR2 YSYEKL. This CDR3 has 14 amino acids. V lost 1 base, J lost 4 bases, and 10 bases lay in between. DNA of the CDR3: TGCGCCAGCAGCCAAGGGCCTAGCCGAGAGACCCAGTACTTC. Its translation: CASSQGPSRETQYF.

The V call is TRBV30, the J call TRBJ1-1; tentative D call: TRBD1 (6 bases). The V gene's germline CDR1 is GTSNPN and CDR2 SVGIG (reference sequence). V lost 3 bases and J 4 bases, leaving 15 bases between the germline ends. The CDR3 is 14 residues long. The CDR3 nucleotides are TGTGCCTGGAGGCACAGGGATAGGGGCACTGAAGCTTTCTTT. Translation gives CAWRHRDRGTEAFF.

V gene TRBV4-3 combines with J gene TRBJ2-3, with D possibly being TRBD2 (5 bases). The CDR3 is made up of 16 amino acids. Trimming left V 4 bases short and J 7 bases short, with 21 bases between. Germline assignment: CDR1 LGHNA and CDR2 YSLEER. CDR3 residues: CASSPGKAERGNTQYF. CDR3 bases: TGCGCCAGCAGCCCCGGAAAGGCCGAAAGAGGGAATACGCAGTATTTT.

The V gene is TRBV15, the J gene TRBJ2-7; D might be TRBD1 (6 bases). The CDR3 consists of 14 residues. Germline-derived CDR1 and CDR2 are LNHNV and YYDKDF (reference sequence). Trimming removed 3 bases at V and 5 bases at J, with 14 bases between. CDR3 residues: CATSRATGLDEQYF. The CDR3, as DNA: TGTGCCACCAGCAGGGCCACAGGGTTGGACGAGCAGTACTTC.

This sequence joins TRBV10-3 and TRBJ2-5; 7 bases align to TRBD2. V gave up 4 bases and J gave up 1 base; unmatched junction bases: 9. The CDR3 contains 16 residues. The germline CDR1 and CDR2 sequences are ENHRY and SYGVKD. The CDR3 DNA reads as TGTGCCATCAGTGCACGGGGGAGGGTACCCCAAGAGACCCAGTACTTC. Translated, it gives CAISARGRVPQETQYF.

The chain links TRBV4-1 to TRBJ1-2; weak D call: TRBD1 (5 bases). With 4 bases removed from V and 4 bases from J, the gap between germline ends came to 13 bases. The CDR3 sequence is 14 residues long. Per the germline V gene, CDR1 is MGHRA and CDR2 is YSYEKL. The CDR3 coding sequence is TGCGCCAGCAGCCTAATCAGGGATTTCTATGGCTACACCTTC. Its protein product is CASSLIRDFYGYTF.

The V and J genes are TRBV5-6 and TRBJ1-4; D gene ambiguous. Germline lookup yields CDR1 SGHDT and CDR2 YYEEEE. V lost 0 bases, J lost 6 bases, and 18 bases lay in between. The CDR3 runs 17 residues. In nucleotides, the CDR3 is TGTGCCAGCAGCTTGGCTTGGAGCAGTAACGGGTATGAAAAACTGTTTTTT. Protein: CASSLAWSSNGYEKLFF.